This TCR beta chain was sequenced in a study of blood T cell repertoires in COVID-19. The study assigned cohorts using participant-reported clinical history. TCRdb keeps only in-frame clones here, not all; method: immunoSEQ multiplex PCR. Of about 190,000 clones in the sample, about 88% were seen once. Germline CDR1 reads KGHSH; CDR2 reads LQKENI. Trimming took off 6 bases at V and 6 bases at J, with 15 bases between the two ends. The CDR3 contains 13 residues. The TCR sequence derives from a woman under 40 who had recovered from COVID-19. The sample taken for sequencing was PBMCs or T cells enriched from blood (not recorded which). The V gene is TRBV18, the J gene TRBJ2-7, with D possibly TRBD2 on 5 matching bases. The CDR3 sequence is CASSRREGTEQYF. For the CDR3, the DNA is TGTGCCAGCTCTCGTCGCGAGGGAACCGAGCAGTACTTC.